This entry concerns a single T cell receptor beta chain. Antigen unknown. Germline assignment: CDR1 SGHVS and CDR2 FNYEAQ. J gave up 5 bases and V 5 bases, and 10 bases lay outside the gene matches. This CDR3 spans 15 amino acids. The data belong to a study of cytomegalovirus exposure and HLA in healthy donors. At the level of the study: Unique TCRs numbering approximately 80 million, obtained from HLA-typed donors, made up an early data release. The Caucasian-associated ancestry cluster contained approximately 81% of the roughly 400 genotyped donors.

Study results and caveats: According to an earlier analysis, most TCR beta V segments yielded productive rearrangements about 87% or about 30% of the time.

PCR involved 60 Vbeta and 13 Jbeta primers. Clones were sequenced by immunoSEQ multiplex PCR, and TCRdb holds only the in-frame ones, with some missing. The data contain 100,000 to 150,000 clones, more than 70% of them singletons. The sequencing input was PBMCs. This TCR derives from a woman between 50 and 59 years old in good health and CMV-seropositive. This chain connects TRBV7-6 to TRBJ2-7; 9 bases match TRBD1. CDR3 in DNA: TGTGCCAGCAGCCCGCAACCTACAGGGGGCAACGAGCAGTACTTC. Translating it yields CASSPQPTGGNEQYF.